This entry concerns a single T cell receptor (beta chain). The sample is drawn from a study of blood T cell repertoires in COVID-19. Libraries were prepared by immunoSEQ multiplex PCR; TCRdb keeps only in-frame clonotypes and omits some of them. The top ten clones hold approximately 7% of a sample with 150,000 or so clones, 86% of them seen once. In germline, CDR1 is LNHNV, CDR2 YYDKDF (reference sequence). This CDR3 comprises 16 residues. J gave up 5 bases and V 5 bases, and 11 bases lay outside the gene matches. The chain combines TRBV15 with TRBJ1-5, with 8 bases that match TRBD1. The sample consisted of peripheral blood. This clonotype originated in a man between 50 and 59 years old with active or convalescent COVID-19. CDR3 in amino acids: CATSRPGQESYQPQHF. In DNA, the CDR3 is TGTGCCACCAGCCGACCGGGACAGGAAAGCTATCAGCCCCAGCATTTT.